This T cell receptor beta chain was recovered during a study of molecular identifiers for immune sequencing clone quantification. At the level of the study: In the replicates, RNA derived from about 19,000 or 110,000 naive CD8 cells was divided into five parts, and four were sequenced.

TCRdb processed the PCR reads anew with MiXCR; each CDR3 protein has one entry. The sample has 250,000 to 400,000 distinct CDR3 sequences; over 20% are singletons. Worth noting for this clonotype: Its antigen remains unidentified.

Notes on the study in general: Single-cell amounts of spiked Jurkat TCR RNA were reportedly detectable among about a million naive cells.

The TCR was taken from a human donor in good health. Some libraries in this study had Jurkat cell RNA spiked in. Sequencing was carried out using naive CD8+ T cells from blood, with Jurkat cell RNA spiked in. Subset denoted: FACS-sorted CD8+CD4-CCR7+CD45RA+ naive T cells.

As DNA, the CDR3 is TGTGCCAGCAGCCAAGGATACGCGGGAGGGTGGTTAGAGACCCAGTACTTC. Protein: CASSQGYAGGWLETQYF. The chain carries TRBV4-2 and TRBJ2-5; 9 bases line up with TRBD2. The germline V gene has CDR1 LGHNA and CDR2 YNFKEQ. The CDR3 loop spans 17 amino acids. V shed 1 base and J 4 bases; nucleotides not matched to a gene: 10.